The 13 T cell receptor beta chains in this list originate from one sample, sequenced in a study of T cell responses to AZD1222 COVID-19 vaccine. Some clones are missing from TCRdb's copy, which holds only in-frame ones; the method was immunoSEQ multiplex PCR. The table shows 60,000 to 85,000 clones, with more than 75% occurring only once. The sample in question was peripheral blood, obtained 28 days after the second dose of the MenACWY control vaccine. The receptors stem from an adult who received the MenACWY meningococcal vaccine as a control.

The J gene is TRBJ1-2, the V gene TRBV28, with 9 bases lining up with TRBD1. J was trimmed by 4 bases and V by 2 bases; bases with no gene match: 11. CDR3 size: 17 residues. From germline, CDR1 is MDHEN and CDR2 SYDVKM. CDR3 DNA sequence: TGTGCCAGCAGTTTAAGGGGACAGGGTCCGATTCTCTATGGCTACACCTTC. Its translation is CASSLRGQGPILYGYTF.

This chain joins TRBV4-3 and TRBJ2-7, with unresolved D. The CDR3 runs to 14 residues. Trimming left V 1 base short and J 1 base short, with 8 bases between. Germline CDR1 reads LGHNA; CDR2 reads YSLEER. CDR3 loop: CASSQAIRSYEQYF. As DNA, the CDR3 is TGCGCCAGCAGCCAAGCTATACGGTCCTACGAGCAGTACTTC.

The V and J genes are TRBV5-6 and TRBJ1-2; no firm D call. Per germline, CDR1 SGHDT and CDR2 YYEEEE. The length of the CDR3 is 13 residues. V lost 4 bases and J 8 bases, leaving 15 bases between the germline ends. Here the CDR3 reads CASSPDGYRGYTF. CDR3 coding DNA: TGTGCCAGCAGCCCGGACGGCTATCGGGGCTACACCTTC.

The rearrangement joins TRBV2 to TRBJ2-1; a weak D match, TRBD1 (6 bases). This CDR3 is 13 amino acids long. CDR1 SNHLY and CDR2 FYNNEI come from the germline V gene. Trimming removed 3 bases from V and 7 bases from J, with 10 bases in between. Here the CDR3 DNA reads TGTGCCAGCAGTGAGGCCAGGGGAAATGAGCAGTTCTTC. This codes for CASSEARGNEQFF.

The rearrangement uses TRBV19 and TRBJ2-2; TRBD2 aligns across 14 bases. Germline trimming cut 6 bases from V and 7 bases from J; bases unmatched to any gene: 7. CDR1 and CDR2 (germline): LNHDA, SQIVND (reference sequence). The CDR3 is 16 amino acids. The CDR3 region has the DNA TGTGCCAGTAGGGGACTAGCGGGAGTACTAAGCGGGGAGCTGTTTTTT. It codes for CASRGLAGVLSGELFF.

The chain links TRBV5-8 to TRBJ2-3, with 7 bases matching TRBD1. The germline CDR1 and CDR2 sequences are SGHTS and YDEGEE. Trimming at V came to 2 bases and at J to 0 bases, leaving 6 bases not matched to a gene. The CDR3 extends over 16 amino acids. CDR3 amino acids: CASSLGRGISTDTQYF. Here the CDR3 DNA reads TGTGCCAGCAGCTTAGGCAGGGGGATTAGCACAGATACGCAGTATTTT.

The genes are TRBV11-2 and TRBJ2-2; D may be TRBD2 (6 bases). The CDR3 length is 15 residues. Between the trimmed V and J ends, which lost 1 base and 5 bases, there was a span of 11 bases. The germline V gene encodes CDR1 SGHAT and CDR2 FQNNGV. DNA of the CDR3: TGTGCCAGCAGCTTAGTTGTGGGAGGAACCGGGGAGCTGTTTTTT. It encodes CASSLVVGGTGELFF.

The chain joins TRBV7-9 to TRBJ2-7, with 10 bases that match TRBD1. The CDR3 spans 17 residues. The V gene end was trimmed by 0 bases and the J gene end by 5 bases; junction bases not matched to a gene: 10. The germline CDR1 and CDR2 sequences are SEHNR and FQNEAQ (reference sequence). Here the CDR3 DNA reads TGTGCCAGCAGCTTAGCCCTCTTGACAGGGGGCAGGGACGAGCAGTACTTC. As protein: CASSLALLTGGRDEQYF.

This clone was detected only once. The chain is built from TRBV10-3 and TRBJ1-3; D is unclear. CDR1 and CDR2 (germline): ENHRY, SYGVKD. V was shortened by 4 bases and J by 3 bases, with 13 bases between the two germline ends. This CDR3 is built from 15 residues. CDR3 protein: CAISGSLGDGNTIYF. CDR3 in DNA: TGTGCCATCAGTGGGAGTCTCGGGGATGGAAACACCATATATTTT.

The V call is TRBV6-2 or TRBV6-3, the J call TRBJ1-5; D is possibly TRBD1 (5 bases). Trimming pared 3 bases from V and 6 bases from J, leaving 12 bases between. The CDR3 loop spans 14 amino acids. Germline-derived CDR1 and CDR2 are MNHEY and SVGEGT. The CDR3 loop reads CASSYSGMRQPQHF. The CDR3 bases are TGTGCCAGCAGTTATTCAGGGATGCGTCAGCCCCAGCATTTT.

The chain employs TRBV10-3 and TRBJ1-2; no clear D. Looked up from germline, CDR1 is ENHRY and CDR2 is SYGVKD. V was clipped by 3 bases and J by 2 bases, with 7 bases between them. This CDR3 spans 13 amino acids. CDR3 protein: CAISEGGNYGYTF. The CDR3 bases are TGTGCCATCAGTGAAGGCGGGAACTATGGCTACACCTTC.

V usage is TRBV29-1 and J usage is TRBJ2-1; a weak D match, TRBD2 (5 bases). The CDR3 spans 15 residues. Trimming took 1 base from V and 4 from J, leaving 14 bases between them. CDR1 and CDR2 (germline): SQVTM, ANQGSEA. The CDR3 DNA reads TGCAGCGTTGAAGGTGCGGTTGTAGCGTACAATGAGCAGTTCTTC. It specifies CSVEGAVVAYNEQFF.

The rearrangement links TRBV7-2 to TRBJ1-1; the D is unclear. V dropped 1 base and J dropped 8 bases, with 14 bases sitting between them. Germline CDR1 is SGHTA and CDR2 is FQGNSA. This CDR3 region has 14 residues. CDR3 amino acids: CASSLVTGFTEAFF. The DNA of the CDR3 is TGTGCCAGCAGCTTAGTAACGGGGTTCACAGAAGCTTTCTTT.